The 30 T cell receptor beta chains in this list originate from one sample, sequenced in a study of T cell responses to AZD1222 COVID-19 vaccine. Clones were read by immunoSEQ multiplex PCR, and TCRdb kept only the in-frame ones, dropping some. The sample comprises about 120,000 clones, over 75% of which are singletons, and 9.8% rests with the top ten. The material was peripheral blood, obtained on day 0 of AZD1222 vaccination. The receptors were gathered from an adult in good health.

The chain uses TRBV2 and TRBJ1-6; D remains ambiguous. The ends were cut back, 5 bases at V and 7 bases at J, with 15 bases in the middle. CDR1 is SNHLY, CDR2 FYNNEI, per germline. The CDR3 covers 15 residues. The CDR3 loop reads CASSNTGSLNSPLHF. The CDR3 DNA sequence: TGTGCCAGCAGTAACACCGGGTCGCTAAATTCACCCCTCCACTTT.

The chain has TRBV7-2 and TRBJ2-1, with TRBD2 matching over 12 bases. V gave up 5 bases and J gave up 8 bases; unmatched junction bases: 7. Germline-derived CDR1 and CDR2 are SGHTA and FQGNSA. CDR3 length: 15 residues. CDR3 residues: CASSRLAGGQDEQFF. The CDR3 bases are TGTGCCAGCAGCCGTCTAGCGGGGGGGCAGGATGAGCAGTTCTTC.

The chain is built from TRBV25-1 and TRBJ2-1; 7 bases map to TRBD1. CDR3 length equals 14 residues. Germline V gene data show CDR1 as MGHDK and CDR2 as SYGVNS. V gave up 8 bases and J gave up 2 bases; unmatched junction bases: 6. The CDR3 bases are TGTGCCAGCGGTCCCGGGACAGCCTACAATGAGCAGTTCTTC. This codes for CASGPGTAYNEQFF.

The chain employs TRBV2 and TRBJ1-1; perhaps TRBD1 as D (6 bases). Germline loops: CDR1 SNHLY, CDR2 FYNNEI. The V end was cut by 9 bases, the J end by 7 bases, with 15 bases between. CDR3 length: 12 amino acids. The CDR3 region has the DNA TGTGCCAGAGATGTGGGACATGGTGAAGCTTTCTTT. Translating gives CARDVGHGEAFF.

This clone appeared a few times. Other nucleotide sequences from this sample produce the same CDR3. This chain uses TRBV5-1 with TRBJ2-5, with TRBD2 identical over 10 bases. Germline V lookup: CDR1 SGHRS, CDR2 YFSETQ. The CDR3 consists of 14 residues. J lost 3 bases, V lost 2 bases, and 1 base had no gene match. CDR3 sequence (DNA): TGCGCCAGCAGCTTCCTAGCGGGAGAAGAGACCCAGTACTTC. Protein: CASSFLAGEETQYF.

The chain carries TRBV7-9 and TRBJ1-6; possibly TRBD1 for D (6 bases). CDR1 and CDR2 (germline): SEHNR, FQNEAQ (reference sequence). V dropped 4 bases and J dropped 6 bases, with 13 bases sitting between them. This CDR3 is 15 amino acids long. The CDR3 DNA is TGTGCCAGCAGCTCACAGGGTCAGGCTAATTCACCCCTCCACTTT. This sequence encodes CASSSQGQANSPLHF.

V usage is TRBV21-1 and J usage is TRBJ2-1. TRBV21-1 is a pseudogene. CDR3 length equals 15 residues. The CDR3 sequence is CASSKKIPNHNEQFF. The DNA for the CDR3 is TGTGCCAGCAGCAAAAAAATCCCGAACCACAATGAGCAGTTCTTC.

The rearrangement joins TRBV7-9 to TRBJ1-5; D may be TRBD1 (6 bases). The ends were cut back, 5 bases at V and 2 bases at J, with 16 bases in the middle. There are 16 residues in the CDR3. Germline V gene data show CDR1 as SEHNR and CDR2 as FQNEAQ (reference sequence). DNA of the CDR3: TGTGCCAGCAGCCCGACAGGAGCTTCAGGCAATCAGCCCCAGCATTTT. It encodes CASSPTGASGNQPQHF.

In its sample, this clone was seen once. The CDR3 loop reads CSVEGEGGLSYNEQFF. In DNA, the CDR3 is TGCAGCGTTGAGGGAGAGGGGGGCCTCTCCTACAATGAGCAGTTCTTC. The chain recombines TRBV29-1 with TRBJ2-1; the D call may be TRBD1 or TRBD2 (6 bases each). V lost 3 bases and J 0 bases, leaving 15 bases between the germline ends. The CDR3 is 16 amino acids. Germline V gene data show CDR1 as SQVTM and CDR2 as ANQGSEA.

The genes are TRBV11-3 and TRBJ1-1; 11 nucleotides line up with TRBD1. In germline, CDR1 is SGHNT, CDR2 YENEEA. CDR3 size: 14 residues. Trimming at V came to 5 bases and at J to 6 bases, leaving 5 bases not matched to a gene. The CDR3 is CASSPMGQGAEAFF. CDR3 DNA sequence: TGTGCCAGCAGCCCAATGGGACAGGGGGCTGAAGCTTTCTTT.

This clone was observed a few times. The V gene is TRBV11-2, the J gene TRBJ1-2; TRBD1 matches at 8 bases. The CDR3 runs 15 residues. With V trimmed by 4 bases and J by 3 bases, 7 bases remained unmatched. Germline loops: CDR1 SGHAT, CDR2 FQNNGV. The CDR3 DNA reads as TGTGCCAGCAGCTCACCTGGACAGGGAGACTATGGCTACACCTTC. Its translation: CASSSPGQGDYGYTF.

This chain links TRBV2 with TRBJ2-3; no clear D gene. This CDR3 has 14 residues. The V end was cut by 1 base, the J end by 2 bases, with 7 bases between. Germline assignment: CDR1 SNHLY and CDR2 FYNNEI. Written as DNA, the CDR3 is TGTGCCAGCAGTGAAGACCAGGTCACAGATACGCAGTATTTT. Residues: CASSEDQVTDTQYF.

This clone was detected only a few times. This chain links TRBV28 with TRBJ1-2; no firm D call. The CDR3 runs 11 residues. Trimming took off 8 bases at V and 0 bases at J, with 4 bases between the two ends. Germline V gene data show CDR1 as MDHEN and CDR2 as SYDVKM. CDR3 region: CASGTNYGYTF. CDR3 coding DNA: TGTGCCAGCGGGACTAACTATGGCTACACCTTC.

This chain links TRBV6-5 with TRBJ2-1; no definite D call. Germline lookup yields CDR1 MNHEY and CDR2 SVGAGI. Trimming took 5 bases from V and 9 from J, leaving 8 bases between them. CDR3 size: 11 residues. The CDR3 DNA sequence: TGTGCCAGCAGTAACGCAGGTGAGCAGTTCTTC. Amino acid sequence: CASSNAGEQFF.

V is TRBV5-1 and J is TRBJ2-2, with 8 nucleotides matching TRBD2. The junction had 12 bases not matched to a gene; V was cut back by 0 bases and J by 8 bases. CDR1 and CDR2 from the germline V gene are SGHRS and YFSETQ. The CDR3 has 17 amino acids. The DNA for the CDR3 is TGCGCCAGCAGCTTGGCCGCCCGCGGCGGGGGGTCGGGGGAGCTGTTTTTT. Amino acids: CASSLAARGGGSGELFF. Combining the CDR3 with reference TRBV5-1 and TRBJ2-2 gives the whole variable domain KAGVTQTPRYLIKTRGQQVTLSCSPISGHRSVSWYQQTPGQGLQFLFEYFSETQRNKGNFPGRFSGRQFSNSRSEMNVSTLELGDSALYLCASSLAARGGGSGELFFGEGSRLTVL.

V is TRBV5-1 and J is TRBJ2-6, with D possibly being TRBD1 (6 bases). The CDR3 runs to 21 residues. The germline CDR1 and CDR2 sequences are SGHRS and YFSETQ. V was cut by 2 bases and J by 1 base, with 25 bases left in between. CDR3 DNA sequence: TGCGCCAGCAGCTTACGGCCAAGGCGGACAGCCTGGGGGTCTGGGGCCAACGTCCTGACTTTC. Encoded protein: CASSLRPRRTAWGSGANVLTF.

The CDR3 DNA reads TGTGCCAGCAGCTCCGGGACCCTGAACACCGGGGAGCTGTTTTTT. Translated, it gives CASSSGTLNTGELFF. The V and J genes are TRBV11-3 and TRBJ2-2; D might be TRBD1 or TRBD2, each matching 5 bases. From germline, CDR1 is SGHNT and CDR2 YENEEA. The CDR3 spans 15 residues. V was trimmed by 4 bases and J by 1 base, leaving 10 bases between them.

The chain uses TRBV19 and TRBJ1-5; no definite D call. V dropped 9 bases and J dropped 2 bases, with 11 bases sitting between them. Germline V lookup: CDR1 LNHDA, CDR2 SQIVND (reference sequence). This CDR3 is 13 amino acids long. CDR3 amino acids: CASQDDGNQPQHF. CDR3 nucleotide sequence: TGTGCCAGCCAGGATGATGGCAATCAGCCCCAGCATTTT.

This clone was observed once. This chain joins TRBV2 and TRBJ1-1, with no clear D. Trimming pared 4 bases from V and 0 bases from J, leaving 6 bases between. The CDR3 spans 13 residues. Germline CDR1 and CDR2: SNHLY and FYNNEI. This chain's CDR3 is CASSGWVNTEAFF. The CDR3 coding sequence is TGTGCCAGCAGTGGTTGGGTGAACACTGAAGCTTTCTTT.

The V call is TRBV7-9, the J call TRBJ2-7; D may correspond to TRBD1 or TRBD2 (5 bases each). Trimming stripped 4 bases from V and 3 bases from J, with 7 bases between. Germline V gene sequence: CDR1 SEHNR, CDR2 FQNEAQ (reference sequence). CDR3 length: 12 amino acids. CDR3: CASSWDRYEQYF. DNA for the CDR3: TGTGCCAGCAGCTGGGACCGCTACGAGCAGTACTTC.

The chain uses TRBV24-1 and TRBJ2-7; D remains ambiguous. This CDR3 is built from 13 residues. Trimming removed 7 bases at V and 2 bases at J, with 11 bases between. Germline V gene data show CDR1 as KGHDR and CDR2 as SFDVKD. The DNA for the CDR3 is TGTGCCACCAGAGCTGGCAGAGCCTACGAGCAGTACTTC. It encodes CATRAGRAYEQYF.

The chain links TRBV9 to TRBJ1-1; 8 nucleotides agree with TRBD1. V was clipped by 3 bases and J by 0 bases; unmatched bases: 4. Germline CDR1 and CDR2: SGDLS and YYNGEE. The CDR3 sequence is 15 residues long. DNA for the CDR3: TGTGCCAGCAGCGCTTTCAGGGGGCTGAACACTGAAGCTTTCTTT. It encodes CASSAFRGLNTEAFF.

CDR3 nucleotide sequence: TGTGCCAGCAGTTCCGGGATGATCGCCTACGAGCAGTACTTC. The encoded protein is CASSSGMIAYEQYF. The chain links TRBV28 to TRBJ2-7; weak D call: TRBD2 (5 bases). Looked up from germline, CDR1 is MDHEN and CDR2 is SYDVKM. Deletions cut 4 bases from V and 2 bases from J, with 12 bases between. This CDR3 has 14 amino acids.

V gene TRBV25-1 combines with J gene TRBJ2-7; possibly TRBD2 for D (5 bases). CDR1 is MGHDK and CDR2 is SYGVNS in the germline V gene. The CDR3 covers 14 residues. The germline V and J ends were trimmed by 3 bases and 5 bases, with 14 bases remaining between them. The CDR3 DNA reads as TGTGCCAGCAGTGAGGATGAGAGAGGGCACGAGCAGTACTTC. This encodes CASSEDERGHEQYF.

This sequence joins TRBV18 and TRBJ1-4, with 8 positions matching TRBD1. Germline CDR1 KGHSH, CDR2 LQKENI. After removal of 1 base from V and 7 bases from J, the junction contained 5 bases not matched to a gene. The CDR3 extends over 15 amino acids. CDR3 DNA: TGTGCCAGCTCACCACGGACAGGGTCAGGTGAAAAACTGTTTTTT. Its protein product is CASSPRTGSGEKLFF.

The V call is TRBV19, the J call TRBJ1-4; D is possibly TRBD1 (5 bases). The V gene lost 4 bases and the J gene lost 8 bases, with 20 bases spanning the gap. This CDR3 comprises 16 residues. The germline V gene encodes CDR1 LNHDA and CDR2 SQIVND (reference sequence). The CDR3, as DNA: TGTGCCAGTAGTAGCCAACCAGGGATCCTAAAAGAAAAACTGTTTTTT. This gives the protein CASSSQPGILKEKLFF.

This clone came up once. One end of the junction fails to match germline, which may point to a read error. The CDR3 DNA is TGTGCTAGCAGCCTACCGGGACAGGGGGCCGGAGAGACCCAGTACTTC. This encodes CASSLPGQGAGETQYF. The chain is built from TRBV7-7 and TRBJ2-5; the match to TRBD1 covers 12 bases. This CDR3 contains 16 residues. From germline, CDR1 is SSHAT and CDR2 FNYEAQ (reference sequence).

The chain links TRBV9 to TRBJ2-4; 7 nucleotides line up with TRBD1. The CDR3 is 15 residues long. V was pared by 3 bases and J by 8 bases, with 11 bases of the junction left unmatched. Germline V lookup: CDR1 SGDLS, CDR2 YYNGEE. The CDR3 sequence is CASSGGDRESDIQYF. In nucleotides, the CDR3 is TGTGCCAGCAGCGGAGGGGACAGAGAATCGGACATTCAGTACTTC.

J is TRBJ2-1 and V is TRBV25-1; either TRBD1 or TRBD2 may fit D (6 bases each). This CDR3 comprises 14 residues. Looked up from germline, CDR1 is MGHDK and CDR2 is SYGVNS. The V and J ends lost 7 bases and 0 bases respectively, with 10 bases between them. The CDR3 coding sequence is TGTGCCAGCACGGGGGCTAGCTCCTACAATGAGCAGTTCTTC. It codes for CASTGASSYNEQFF.

The rearrangement uses TRBV7-9 and TRBJ1-4; the D gene is possibly TRBD1 (5 bases). The ends were cut back, 2 bases at V and 3 bases at J, with 10 bases in the middle. The germline V gene has CDR1 SEHNR and CDR2 FQNEAQ (reference sequence). CDR3 length: 15 residues. The CDR3 reads CASSLQGRANEKLFF. CDR3 DNA: TGTGCCAGCAGCTTACAGGGCAGGGCTAATGAAAAACTGTTTTTT.